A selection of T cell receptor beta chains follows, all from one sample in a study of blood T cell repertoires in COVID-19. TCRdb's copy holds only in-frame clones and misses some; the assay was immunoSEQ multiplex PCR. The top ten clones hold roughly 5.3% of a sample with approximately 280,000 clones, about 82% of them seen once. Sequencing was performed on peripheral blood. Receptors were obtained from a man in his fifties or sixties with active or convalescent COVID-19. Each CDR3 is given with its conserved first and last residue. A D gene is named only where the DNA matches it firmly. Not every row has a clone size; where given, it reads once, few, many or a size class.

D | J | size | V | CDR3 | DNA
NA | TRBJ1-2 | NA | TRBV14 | CASSPRLAGVGYGYTF | TGTGCCAGCAGCCCTCGTTTGGCAGGGGTCGGCTATGGCTACACCTTC
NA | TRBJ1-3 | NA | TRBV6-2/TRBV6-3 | CASSYSADKERNTIYF | TGTGCCAGCAGTTACTCCGCGGACAAAGAGAGAAACACCATATATTTT
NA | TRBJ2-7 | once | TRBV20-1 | CSARDINEQYF | TGCAGTGCTAGAGATATTAACGAGCAGTACTTC
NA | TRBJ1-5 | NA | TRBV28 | CASDRPNQPQHF | TGTGCCAGTGACAGACCAAATCAGCCCCAGCATTTT
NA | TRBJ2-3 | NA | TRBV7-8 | CASSLMTPSTDTQYF | TGTGCCAGCAGTCTAATGACACCCTCCACAGATACGCAGTATTTT
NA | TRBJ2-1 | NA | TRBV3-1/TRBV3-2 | CASSPMTGFAATWQFF | TGTGCCAGCAGCCCCATGACTGGTTTCGCCGCCACATGGCAGTTCTTC
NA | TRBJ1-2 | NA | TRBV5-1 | CASSLGGDYGYTF | TGCGCCAGCAGCCTAGGGGGGGACTATGGCTACACCTTC
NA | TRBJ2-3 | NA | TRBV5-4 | CASSSSADTQYF | TGTGCCAGCTCGTCCAGTGCAGATACGCAGTATTTT
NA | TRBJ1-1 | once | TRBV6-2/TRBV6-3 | CASSYSEGIGTEAFF | TGTGCCAGCAGTTACTCCGAGGGCATTGGCACTGAAGCTTTCTTT
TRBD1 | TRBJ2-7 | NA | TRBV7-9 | CASSLADRGDYEQYF | TGTGCCAGCAGCTTAGCGGACAGGGGGGACTACGAGCAGTACTTC
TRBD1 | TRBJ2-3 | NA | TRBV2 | CASSQGLPTDTQYF | TGTGCCAGCTCACAGGGGCTCCCCACAGATACGCAGTATTTT
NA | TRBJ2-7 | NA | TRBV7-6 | CASGFPGQPSGEQYF | TGTGCCAGCGGATTCCCAGGACAGCCCTCCGGCGAGCAGTACTTC
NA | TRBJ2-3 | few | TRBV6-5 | CASNRLEDTQYF | TGTGCCAGCAACAGGTTAGAAGATACGCAGTATTTT
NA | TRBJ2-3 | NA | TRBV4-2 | CASSQGGEFVDTQYF | TGTGCCAGCAGCCAAGGGGGGGAGTTCGTAGATACGCAGTATTTT
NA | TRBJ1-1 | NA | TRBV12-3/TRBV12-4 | CASSPQNTEAFF | TGTGCCAGCAGTCCCCAGAACACTGAAGCTTTCTTT
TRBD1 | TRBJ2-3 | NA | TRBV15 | CATSGRGQSDTQYF | TGTGCCACCAGTGGCAGGGGGCAATCAGATACGCAGTATTTT
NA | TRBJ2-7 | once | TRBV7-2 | CASSRGGAYEQYF | TGTGCCAGCAGCCGCGGGGGCGCCTACGAGCAGTACTTC
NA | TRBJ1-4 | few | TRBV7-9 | CASGLREKLFF | TGTGCCAGCGGACTGCGTGAAAAACTGTTTTTT
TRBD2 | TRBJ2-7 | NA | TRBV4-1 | CASSQDLTSGIYEQYF | TGCGCCAGCAGCCAAGATCTTACTAGCGGGATCTACGAGCAGTACTTC
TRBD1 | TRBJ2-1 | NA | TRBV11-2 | CASSLVQQGDRFF | TGTGCCAGCAGCTTAGTTCAGCAGGGGGACCGGTTCTTC
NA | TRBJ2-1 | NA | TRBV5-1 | CASSFTGPLNYNEQFF | TGCGCCAGCAGCTTCACAGGGCCCCTTAATTACAATGAGCAGTTCTTC
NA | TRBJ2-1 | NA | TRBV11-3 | CASSSRGGEQFF | TGTGCCAGCAGCTCTAGGGGGGGTGAGCAGTTCTTC
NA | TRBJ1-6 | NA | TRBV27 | CARPLNSVNSPLHF | TGTGCCAGACCATTAAACTCGGTTAATTCACCCCTCCACTTT
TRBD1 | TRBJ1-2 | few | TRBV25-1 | CASSGRDREDGYTF | TGTGCCAGCAGTGGACGGGACAGGGAAGATGGCTACACCTTC